What follows are 21 T cell receptor beta chains derived from one specimen sequenced in a study of T cells in Graves' hyperthyroidism and ophthalmopathy. TCR beta CDR3 sequences were amplified from RNA transcripts. The HTBI primer set served for first-round RT-PCR of the TCR CDR3. TCRdb processed the multiplex PCR reads anew with MiXCR; each CDR3 protein has one entry. The repertoire holds 750,000 to 900,000 distinct CDR3 sequences, with about two fifths as singletons. Sequenced input: blood. The source of these receptors is a man aged 18 to 30 with Graves' hyperthyroidism.

This clonotype was found many times. The rearrangement joins TRBV4-1 to TRBJ2-7; no firm D call. CDR1 is MGHRA and CDR2 is YSYEKL in the germline V gene. The V end lost 4 bases, the J end lost 0 bases, and 10 bases lay between the germline ends. The CDR3 has 14 residues. CDR3 sequence (DNA): TGCGCCAGCAGCCGCTCACATGACTCCTACGAGCAGTACTTC. Protein sequence: CASSRSHDSYEQYF.

Only a few counts were recorded for this clonotype. The chain joins TRBV20-1 to TRBJ1-4; a possible D gene is TRBD1 (5 bases). Germline V CDR1 and CDR2: DFQATT, SNEGSKA (reference sequence). This CDR3 is built from 15 residues. V was trimmed by 6 bases and J by 7 bases, leaving 21 bases between them. CDR3 protein: CSAPHGGKPGEKLFF. CDR3 in DNA: TGCAGTGCACCTCACGGGGGGAAACCGGGTGAAAAACTGTTTTTT.

V usage is TRBV13 and J usage is TRBJ2-7, with D possibly TRBD1 on 6 matching bases. V was cut by 0 bases and J by 7 bases, with 10 bases left in between. Germline CDR1 PRHDT, CDR2 FYEKMQ (reference sequence). CDR3 length equals 13 residues. The CDR3 DNA is TGTGCCAGCAGCTTAGGACAGGGTCCGGAGCAGTACTTC. Translating gives CASSLGQGPEQYF. The complete variable domain, with remaining parts taken from reference TRBV13 and TRBJ2-7, reads AAGVIQSPRHLIKEKRETATLKCYPIPRHDTVYWYQQGPGQDPQFLISFYEKMQSDKGSIPDRFSAQQFSDYHSELNMSSLELGDSALYFCASSLGQGPEQYFGPGTRLTVT.

The chain uses TRBV7-8 and TRBJ2-5; TRBD2 might be the D (6 bases). The ends were cut back, 1 base at V and 2 bases at J, with 11 bases in the middle. Germline V gene lookup returns CDR1 SGHVS and CDR2 FQNEAQ. CDR3 length: 15 residues. The CDR3 bases are TGTGCCAGCAGCTTAGATTCGGGGGATCAAGAGACCCAGTACTTC. As protein: CASSLDSGDQETQYF.

A remark on this clonotype: Given a much more abundant clone one base away, this may be a read error. V and J are TRBV2 and TRBJ1-1; TRBD1 is a possible D gene (5 bases). CDR3 length: 12 amino acids. V was trimmed by 11 bases and J by 3 bases, leaving 13 bases between them. Germline CDR1 is SNHLY and CDR2 is FYNNEI. CDR3 in amino acids: CALVGGDTEAFF. CDR3 nucleotide sequence: TGTGCCCTAGTGGGGGGGGACACTGAAGCTTTCTTT.

This rearrangement joins TRBV5-1 to TRBJ2-7, with D possibly matching TRBD1 (7 bases). Trimming removed 3 bases at V and 2 bases at J, with 15 bases between. Germline CDR1 and CDR2: SGHRS and YFSETQ. The CDR3 runs 15 residues. The CDR3 DNA reads as TGCGCCAGCAGCTGGTCAGGGGGACTCCCCTACGAGCAGTACTTC. It translates to CASSWSGGLPYEQYF.

The rearrangement uses TRBV10-3 and TRBJ2-5, with 10 bases aligning to TRBD2. CDR3 length: 15 residues. V trimming: 10 bases; J trimming: 2 bases; junction bases outside the gene matches: 10. From germline, CDR1 is ENHRY and CDR2 SYGVKD. The CDR3 DNA reads as TGTGCCAGCAGGACAAGCGGGGGGGGACAAGAGACCCAGTACTTC. Translation gives CASRTSGGGQETQYF.

Notes on this clonotype: One end of the junction fails to match germline, which may point to a read error. The chain combines TRBV5-1 with TRBJ2-5, with a weak D call TRBD1 (6 bases). This CDR3 spans 15 amino acids. CDR1 and CDR2 from the germline V gene are SGHRS and YFSETQ. Here the CDR3 DNA reads TGCGCCAGCAGCTTGGACAGGGCGGTGGGAGAGGCCCAGTACTTC. Translated: CASSLDRAVGEAQYF.

The gene calls are TRBV7-8 and TRBJ2-5; either TRBD1 or TRBD2 may supply D (6 bases each). V was trimmed by 6 bases and J by 2 bases, leaving 13 bases between them. Germline values: CDR1 SGHVS, CDR2 FQNEAQ. The CDR3 totals 14 residues. The CDR3: CASRPGGQQETQYF. The CDR3 DNA reads as TGTGCCAGCAGGCCCGGGGGACAACAAGAGACCCAGTACTTC.

The CDR3 nucleotides read TGTGCCAGCAGCCTCGTGGCAGGTCACACTGAAGCTTTCTTT. This translates into CASSLVAGHTEAFF. This rearrangement joins TRBV7-2 to TRBJ1-1; D not certain. Germline CDR1 and CDR2: SGHTA and FQGNSA. This CDR3 is 14 amino acids long. V was shortened by 5 bases and J by 3 bases, with 13 bases between the two germline ends.

Regarding this clonotype: The junction departs from germline at one end; a sequencing error may be responsible. The J gene is TRBJ2-5, the V gene TRBV10-3, with D perhaps TRBD2 (6 bases). Per the germline V gene, CDR1 is ENHRY and CDR2 is SYGVKD. The length of the CDR3 is 16 residues. The CDR3 DNA is TGTGCCAGCAGTTACTCGGGAGATGGGCGAGGGGAGACCCAGTACTTC. Protein product: CASSYSGDGRGETQYF.

This clonotype was recorded many times. The V gene is TRBV15, the J gene TRBJ1-2; D is ambiguous. Trimming took 1 base from V and 4 from J, leaving 16 bases between them. The germline gives CDR1 LNHNV, CDR2 YYDKDF (reference sequence). This CDR3 contains 16 residues. The CDR3, as DNA: TGTGCCACCAGCAGAGTAGGAGGGCCGAGTATCTATGGCTACACCTTC. Its protein product is CATSRVGGPSIYGYTF.

CDR3 nucleotides: TGTGCCAGCAGTGGTGAGACAGGGGCGAGTCAGCCCCAGCATTTT. Translated, it gives CASSGETGASQPQHF. The rearrangement uses TRBV12-3 or TRBV12-4 and TRBJ1-5; 8 nucleotides match TRBD1. Germline trimming cut 5 bases from V and 6 bases from J; bases unmatched to any gene: 9. There are 15 residues in the CDR3.

This clonotype came up many times. The chain combines TRBV29-1 with TRBJ2-5, with D possibly TRBD1 on 6 matching bases. The CDR3 extends over 13 amino acids. V was clipped by 5 bases and J by 3 bases, with 13 bases between them. From germline, CDR1 is SQVTM and CDR2 ANQGSEA. Here the CDR3 DNA reads TGCAGCGTTACCCGGGACAATGAAGAGACCCAGTACTTC. It encodes CSVTRDNEETQYF.

V gene TRBV20-1 combines with J gene TRBJ1-5; TRBD1 might be the D (5 bases). Trimming took off 1 base at V and 10 bases at J, with 14 bases between the two ends. This CDR3 contains 13 residues. CDR1 and CDR2 (germline): DFQATT, SNEGSKA (reference sequence). The CDR3 reads CSARGGEGSPQHF. The CDR3 DNA sequence: TGCAGTGCTAGAGGGGGGGAGGGCTCACCCCAGCATTTT.

The gene calls are TRBV5-5 and TRBJ1-5; D not certain. CDR1 and CDR2 (germline): SGHKS, YYEKEE (reference sequence). Trimming removed 3 bases from V and 2 bases from J, with 12 bases in between. The CDR3 is made up of 15 amino acids. DNA of the CDR3: TGTGCCAGCAGCTACCGACACGGGGGCAATCAGCCCCAGCATTTT. Translating it yields CASSYRHGGNQPQHF.

This clonotype came up many times. The CDR3 sequence: CATKTGNTEAFF. The CDR3 coding sequence is TGTGCGACAAAGACAGGGAACACTGAAGCTTTCTTT. The gene calls are TRBV7-9 and TRBJ1-1, with a possible D match to TRBD1 (6 bases). Germline CDR1 is SEHNR and CDR2 is FQNEAQ (reference sequence). CDR3 length: 12 amino acids.

This clonotype was seen ten or more times. CDR3 nucleotide sequence: TGTGCCAGTAGTCCCCAACCTCAGCCCCAGCATTTT. Protein product: CASSPQPQPQHF. This chain joins TRBV19 and TRBJ1-5; D gene uncertain. V was clipped by 5 bases and J by 6 bases, with 8 bases between them. This CDR3 is 12 amino acids long. Per the germline V gene, CDR1 is LNHDA and CDR2 is SQIVND (reference sequence).

This clonotype has at least ten counts. This chain joins TRBV10-2 and TRBJ1-1; 7 positions match TRBD1. With 4 bases clipped from V and 3 bases from J, the junction kept 8 bases outside the gene matches. Germline V gene data show CDR1 as WSHSY and CDR2 as SAAADI. There are 15 residues in the CDR3. CDR3: CASSGVRGVDTEAFF. The CDR3 DNA reads TGCGCCAGCAGTGGAGTCAGGGGGGTGGACACTGAAGCTTTCTTT.

To note about this clonotype: The conserved phenylalanine or tryptophan is not found at the CDR3 terminus, so this likely reflects a read error. Because the CDR3's place on the DNA is in doubt, the DNA is left out and the CDR3 is given as listed by TCRdb. The V and J genes are TRBV12-3 or TRBV12-4 and TRBJ1-2. The length of the CDR3 is 9 amino acids, counting both ends. This CDR3 is CASSLRAGG.

Regarding this clonotype: Possible read error: a much larger clone is one base away. The chain joins TRBV20-1 to TRBJ2-7; 7 nucleotides align to TRBD1. Germline CDR1 DFQATT, CDR2 SNEGSKA (reference sequence). V was pared by 1 base and J by 2 bases, with 2 bases of the junction left unmatched. CDR3 length: 13 amino acids. The CDR3, as DNA: TGCAGTGCTAGAGGGGGACAGCCCTACGAGCAGTACTTC. Encoded protein: CSARGGQPYEQYF.